These T cell receptor beta chains were read from a single sample in a study of blood T cell repertoires in COVID-19. Sequencing was performed with immunoSEQ multiplex PCR; in TCRdb, only in-frame clones are kept and a portion is missing. Found here are approximately 140,000 clones, approximately 90% of them singletons; the top ten hold roughly 1.2%. The source material was PBMCs or T cells enriched from blood (not recorded which). The receptors come from a woman in her thirties with acute COVID-19. CDR3s include the opening cysteine and the closing phenylalanine or tryptophan. A D gene is named only where the DNA matches it firmly. Size is omitted from some rows. Given values are once, few, many or a class for expanded clones.

v_call: TRBV6-2/TRBV6-3; clone_size: .; j_call: TRBJ1-1; d_call: .; cdr3_aa: CASSYFTENTEAFF; cdr3_nt: TGTGCCAGCAGTTACTTCACAGAGAACACTGAAGCTTTCTTT
v_call: TRBV28; clone_size: once; j_call: TRBJ2-7; d_call: .; cdr3_aa: CASSRGYEQYF; cdr3_nt: TGTGCCAGCAGCCGCGGTTACGAGCAGTACTTC
v_call: TRBV2; clone_size: .; j_call: TRBJ2-2; d_call: TRBD1; cdr3_aa: CASSGSQGETGELFF; cdr3_nt: TGTGCCAGCAGTGGTTCACAGGGGGAAACCGGGGAGCTGTTTTTT
v_call: TRBV28; clone_size: .; j_call: TRBJ2-7; d_call: TRBD2; cdr3_aa: CASSRLGLPYEQYF; cdr3_nt: TGTGCCAGCAGCAGGCTGGGACTACCCTACGAGCAGTACTTC
v_call: TRBV12-3/TRBV12-4; clone_size: .; j_call: TRBJ1-1; d_call: .; cdr3_aa: CASSPQGNTEAFF; cdr3_nt: TGTGCCAGCAGTCCACAGGGTAACACTGAAGCTTTCTTT
v_call: TRBV4-1; clone_size: .; j_call: TRBJ1-5; d_call: TRBD1; cdr3_aa: CASSQGQGKAMGQPQHF; cdr3_nt: TGCGCCAGCAGCCAGGGACAGGGAAAGGCTATGGGGCAGCCCCAGCATTTT
v_call: TRBV10-3; clone_size: .; j_call: TRBJ2-3; d_call: .; cdr3_aa: CAISEEGVVDTQYF; cdr3_nt: TGTGCCATCAGTGAAGAGGGAGTGGTGGATACGCAGTATTTT
v_call: TRBV24-1; clone_size: .; j_call: TRBJ2-1; d_call: .; cdr3_aa: CATSDAGVRNEQFF; cdr3_nt: TGTGCCACCAGTGACGCAGGGGTTCGCAATGAGCAGTTCTTC
v_call: TRBV6-5; clone_size: .; j_call: TRBJ2-1; d_call: TRBD2; cdr3_aa: CASSYSRGLGNEQFF; cdr3_nt: TGTGCCAGCAGTTACTCGAGGGGACTAGGGAATGAGCAGTTCTTC
v_call: TRBV24-1; clone_size: once; j_call: TRBJ2-1; d_call: TRBD1; cdr3_aa: CATSDLTGTGAWEQFF; cdr3_nt: TGTGCCACCAGTGATTTGACCGGGACAGGGGCGTGGGAGCAGTTCTTC